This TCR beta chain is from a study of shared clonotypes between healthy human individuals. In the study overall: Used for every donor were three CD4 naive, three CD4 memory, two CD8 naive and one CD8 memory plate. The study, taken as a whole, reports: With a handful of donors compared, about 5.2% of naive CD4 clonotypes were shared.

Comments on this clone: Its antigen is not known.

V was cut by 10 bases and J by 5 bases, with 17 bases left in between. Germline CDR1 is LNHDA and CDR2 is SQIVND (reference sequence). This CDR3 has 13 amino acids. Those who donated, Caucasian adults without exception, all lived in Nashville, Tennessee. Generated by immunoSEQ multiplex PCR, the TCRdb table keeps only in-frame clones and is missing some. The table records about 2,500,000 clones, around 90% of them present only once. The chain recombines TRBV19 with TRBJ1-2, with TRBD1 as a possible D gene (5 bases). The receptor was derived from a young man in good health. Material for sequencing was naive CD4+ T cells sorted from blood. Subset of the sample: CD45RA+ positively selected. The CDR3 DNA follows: TGTGCCACCATGACGCCGGGACTTTATGGCTACACCTTC. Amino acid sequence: CATMTPGLYGYTF.